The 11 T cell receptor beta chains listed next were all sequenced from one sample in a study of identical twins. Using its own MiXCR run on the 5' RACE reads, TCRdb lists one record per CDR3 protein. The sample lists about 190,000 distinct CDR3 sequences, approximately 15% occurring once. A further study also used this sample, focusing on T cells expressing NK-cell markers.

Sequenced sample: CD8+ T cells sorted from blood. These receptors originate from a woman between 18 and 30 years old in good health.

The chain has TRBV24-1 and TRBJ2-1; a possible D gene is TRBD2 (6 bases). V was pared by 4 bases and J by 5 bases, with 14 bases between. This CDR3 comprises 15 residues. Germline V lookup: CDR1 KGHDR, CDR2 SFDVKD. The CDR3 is CATSDPRVADNEQFF. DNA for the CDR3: TGTGCCACCAGTGACCCCCGGGTAGCGGACAATGAGCAGTTCTTC.

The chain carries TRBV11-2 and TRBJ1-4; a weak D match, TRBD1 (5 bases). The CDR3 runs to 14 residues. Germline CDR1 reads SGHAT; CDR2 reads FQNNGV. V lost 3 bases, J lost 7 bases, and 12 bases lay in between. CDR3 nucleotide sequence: TGTGCCAGCAGCTTTTTCCAGGGCGCTGAAAAACTGTTTTTT. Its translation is CASSFFQGAEKLFF.

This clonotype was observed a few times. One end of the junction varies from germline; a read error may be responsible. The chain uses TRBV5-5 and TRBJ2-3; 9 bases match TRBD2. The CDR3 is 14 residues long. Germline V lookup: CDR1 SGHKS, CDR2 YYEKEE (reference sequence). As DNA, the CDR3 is TGTGCCAGCAGCTTTAGCGGGAGCAGAGATACGCAGTATTTT. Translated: CASSFSGSRDTQYF.

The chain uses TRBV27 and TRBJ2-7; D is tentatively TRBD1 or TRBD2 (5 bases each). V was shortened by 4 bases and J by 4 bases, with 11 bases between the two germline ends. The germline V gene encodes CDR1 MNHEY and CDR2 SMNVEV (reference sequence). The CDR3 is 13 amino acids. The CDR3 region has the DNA TGTGCCAGCAGTTGGGGGAACCTTTACGAGCAGTACTTC. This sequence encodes CASSWGNLYEQYF.

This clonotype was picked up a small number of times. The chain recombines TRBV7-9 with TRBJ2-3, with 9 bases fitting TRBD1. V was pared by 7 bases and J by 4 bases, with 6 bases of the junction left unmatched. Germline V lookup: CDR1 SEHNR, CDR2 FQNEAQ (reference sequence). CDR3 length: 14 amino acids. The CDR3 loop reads CASKSGQGPDTQYF. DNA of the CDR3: TGTGCCAGCAAATCGGGACAGGGACCAGATACGCAGTATTTT.

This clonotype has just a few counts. CDR3 region: CASSLSYHEAFF. The CDR3 DNA reads as TGTGCCAGCAGCTTGAGCTACCATGAAGCTTTCTTT. This chain links TRBV5-6 with TRBJ1-1; D is ambiguous. The V gene lost 1 base and the J gene lost 7 bases, with 8 bases spanning the gap. Per the germline V gene, CDR1 is SGHDT and CDR2 is YYEEEE. This CDR3 spans 12 amino acids.

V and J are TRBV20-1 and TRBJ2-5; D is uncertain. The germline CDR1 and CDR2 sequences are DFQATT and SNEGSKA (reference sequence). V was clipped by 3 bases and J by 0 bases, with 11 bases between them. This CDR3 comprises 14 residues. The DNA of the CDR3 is TGCAGTGCTAGTCCAGAACGGTACCAAGAGACCCAGTACTTC. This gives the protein CSASPERYQETQYF.

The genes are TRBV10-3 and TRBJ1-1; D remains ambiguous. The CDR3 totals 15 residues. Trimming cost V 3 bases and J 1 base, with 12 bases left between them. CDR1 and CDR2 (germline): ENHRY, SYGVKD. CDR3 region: CAISDRTDPNTEAFF. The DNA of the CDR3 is TGTGCCATCAGTGACCGGACGGATCCGAACACTGAAGCTTTCTTT.

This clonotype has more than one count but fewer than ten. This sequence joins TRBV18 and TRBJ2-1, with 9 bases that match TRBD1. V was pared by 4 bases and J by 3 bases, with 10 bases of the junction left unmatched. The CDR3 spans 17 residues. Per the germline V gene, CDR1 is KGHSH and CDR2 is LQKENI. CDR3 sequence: CASSLFYRGQGYNEQFF. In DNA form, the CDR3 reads TGTGCCAGCTCACTCTTCTACCGGGGACAGGGCTACAATGAGCAGTTCTTC.

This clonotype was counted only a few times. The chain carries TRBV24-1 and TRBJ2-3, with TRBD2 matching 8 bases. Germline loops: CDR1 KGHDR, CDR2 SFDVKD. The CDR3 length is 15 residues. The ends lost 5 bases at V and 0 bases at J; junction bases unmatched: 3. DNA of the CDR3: TGTGCCACCAGTGCGGGCGGGAGGAGCACAGATACGCAGTATTTT. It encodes CATSAGGRSTDTQYF.

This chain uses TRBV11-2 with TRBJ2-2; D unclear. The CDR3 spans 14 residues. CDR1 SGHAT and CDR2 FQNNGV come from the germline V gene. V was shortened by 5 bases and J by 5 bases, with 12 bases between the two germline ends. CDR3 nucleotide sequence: TGTGCCAGCAGCCTAAAGACCGGGACCGGGGAGCTGTTTTTT. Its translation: CASSLKTGTGELFF.